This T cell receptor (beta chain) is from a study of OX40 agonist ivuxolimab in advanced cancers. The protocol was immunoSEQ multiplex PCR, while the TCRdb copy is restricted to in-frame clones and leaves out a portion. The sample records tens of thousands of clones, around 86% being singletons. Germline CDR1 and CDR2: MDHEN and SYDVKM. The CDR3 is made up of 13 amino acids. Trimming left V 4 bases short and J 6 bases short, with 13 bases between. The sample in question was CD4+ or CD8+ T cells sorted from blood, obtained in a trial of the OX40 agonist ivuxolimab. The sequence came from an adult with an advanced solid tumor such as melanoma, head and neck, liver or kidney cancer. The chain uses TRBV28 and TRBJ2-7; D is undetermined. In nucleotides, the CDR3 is TGTGCCAGCAGTTGGGATCAGAGGAGCGAGCAGTACTTC. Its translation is CASSWDQRSEQYF.